Below are 32 T cell receptor beta chains sequenced from a single sample in a study of cytomegalovirus exposure and HLA in healthy donors. The PCR ran on 60 Vbeta and 13 Jbeta primers. Profiling relied on immunoSEQ multiplex PCR, and the TCRdb table lists in-frame clones only, not all of them. Of roughly 230,000 clones in the sample, around 83% are singletons; the top ten hold about 0.25%. Material: PBMCs. Source of these receptors: a girl between 2 and 10 years old in good health and CMV-seronegative.

This chain uses TRBV10-3 with TRBJ1-5, with a tentative D call TRBD1 (6 bases). The CDR3 sequence is 15 residues long. Germline V CDR1 and CDR2: ENHRY, SYGVKD. V was trimmed by 6 bases and J by 4 bases, leaving 16 bases between them. The chain's CDR3 is CAIRDNYRDNQPQHF. CDR3 sequence (DNA): TGTGCCATCAGGGATAACTACAGGGATAATCAGCCCCAGCATTTT.

The chain has TRBV2 and TRBJ2-1; TRBD2 matches 9 bases. Germline V lookup: CDR1 SNHLY, CDR2 FYNNEI. CDR3 length: 15 amino acids. The junction had 7 bases not matched to a gene; V was cut back by 3 bases and J by 7 bases. The CDR3 region is CASSEMRRGGNEQFF. CDR3 bases: TGTGCCAGCAGTGAGATGCGGCGGGGGGGGAATGAGCAGTTCTTC.

The CDR3 DNA is TGCGCCAGCAGCCAATCGGCGGTCACCTCTGGAAACACCATATATTTT. It yields the protein CASSQSAVTSGNTIYF. The chain has TRBV4-1 and TRBJ1-3; D remains unclear. V dropped 2 bases and J dropped 0 bases, with 11 bases sitting between them. This CDR3 is 16 amino acids long. Germline V lookup: CDR1 MGHRA, CDR2 YSYEKL.

The chain uses TRBV4-2 and TRBJ1-6, with 7 bases identical to TRBD1. With V trimmed by 4 bases and J by 1 base, 16 bases remained unmatched. There are 20 residues in the CDR3. Germline CDR1 reads LGHNA; CDR2 reads YNFKEQ. CDR3 nucleotide sequence: TGTGCCAGCAGCCGCGTAAGCGGTCGCCAGGGGGTATCCTATAATTCACCCCTCCACTTT. As protein: CASSRVSGRQGVSYNSPLHF.

This clone was recorded only once. The gene calls are TRBV19 and TRBJ1-2; D gene ambiguous. Trimming took 10 bases from V and 11 from J, leaving 20 bases between them. The length of the CDR3 is 12 residues. Per the germline V gene, CDR1 is LNHDA and CDR2 is SQIVND (reference sequence). The CDR3 spells CATNDRTRLYTF. Written as DNA, the CDR3 is TGTGCCACTAATGACCGCACGAGACTATACACCTTC.

The V gene is TRBV7-8, the J gene TRBJ2-1; D is unclear. In germline, CDR1 is SGHVS, CDR2 FQNEAQ. Trimming pared 2 bases from V and 6 bases from J, leaving 11 bases between. This CDR3 contains 14 residues. The CDR3 loop is CASSLFPGPNEQFF. CDR3 nucleotides: TGTGCCAGCAGCTTATTCCCGGGTCCCAATGAGCAGTTCTTC.

The V and J genes are TRBV18 and TRBJ2-7; unclear D gene. Germline CDR1 reads KGHSH; CDR2 reads LQKENI. V gave up 1 base and J gave up 2 bases, with 9 bases separating them. The CDR3 runs to 14 residues. The CDR3 bases are TGTGCCAGCTCACCACAGTCCTCGGCCTACGAGCAGTACTTC. Protein product: CASSPQSSAYEQYF.

The chain joins TRBV11-2 to TRBJ1-3; D ambiguous. V was cut by 5 bases and J by 8 bases, with 16 bases left in between. Germline V gene lookup returns CDR1 SGHAT and CDR2 FQNNGV. The CDR3 runs to 14 residues. The CDR3 region is CASSDRGHGDTIYF. As DNA, the CDR3 is TGTGCCAGCAGCGATCGAGGGCACGGGGACACCATATATTTT. The full variable domain, completed using reference TRBV11-2 and TRBJ1-3, is EAGVAQSPRYKIIEKRQSVAFWCNPISGHATLYWYQQILGQGPKLLIQFQNNGVVDDSQLPKDRFSAERLKGVDSTLKIQPAKLEDSAVYLCASSDRGHGDTIYFGEGSWLTVV.

V gene TRBV6-5 combines with J gene TRBJ1-1; D ambiguous. Per germline, CDR1 MNHEY and CDR2 SVGAGI. V lost 0 bases and J 5 bases, leaving 13 bases between the germline ends. The CDR3 extends over 15 amino acids. CDR3 protein: CASSYSIYGSTEAFF. CDR3 nucleotides: TGTGCCAGCAGTTACTCGATTTACGGGTCTACTGAAGCTTTCTTT.

The rearrangement uses TRBV5-5 and TRBJ2-7, with D perhaps TRBD1 (5 bases). The CDR3 extends over 17 amino acids. V lost 4 bases and J 0 bases, leaving 20 bases between the germline ends. Germline values: CDR1 SGHKS, CDR2 YYEKEE (reference sequence). The DNA for the CDR3 is TGTGCCAGCAGCCTAAGGGGCCGGTCGTATTCCTCCTACGAGCAGTACTTC. Translated, it gives CASSLRGRSYSSYEQYF.

This chain uses TRBV4-1 with TRBJ2-5, with D possibly matching TRBD2 (7 bases). Germline CDR1 reads MGHRA; CDR2 reads YSYEKL. The length of the CDR3 is 16 residues. V lost 1 base, J lost 4 bases, and 16 bases lay in between. DNA of the CDR3: TGCGCCAGCAGCCAAGTCAGAGGGGGGGCGAGAGAGACCCAGTACTTC. This encodes CASSQVRGGARETQYF.

V and J are TRBV19 and TRBJ2-7, with D possibly being TRBD2 (6 bases). Germline CDR1 LNHDA, CDR2 SQIVND (reference sequence). V gave up 3 bases and J gave up 2 bases, with 14 bases separating them. CDR3 length equals 15 residues. Here the CDR3 DNA reads TGTGCCAGTAGTATTCTCATAGGAGGGCCCTACGAGCAGTACTTC. It is translated as CASSILIGGPYEQYF.

CDR3 nucleotide sequence: TGTGCCAGCAGTTACCGCATCGAGGATGAAAAACTGTTTTTT. Encoded protein: CASSYRIEDEKLFF. The V gene is TRBV6-5, the J gene TRBJ1-4; D is unresolved. The CDR3 loop spans 14 amino acids. Trimming left V 2 bases short and J 6 bases short, with 10 bases between. Germline V gene data show CDR1 as MNHEY and CDR2 as SVGAGI.

V and J are TRBV7-2 and TRBJ1-4; D not certain. The germline CDR1 and CDR2 sequences are SGHTA and FQGNSA. This CDR3 is 15 amino acids long. With 4 bases removed from V and 2 bases from J, the gap between germline ends came to 11 bases. The CDR3 coding sequence is TGTGCCAGCAGCTCCCGGGGAGGTACTAATGAAAAACTGTTTTTT. It encodes CASSSRGGTNEKLFF.

The chain employs TRBV5-4 and TRBJ1-5; perhaps TRBD1 as D (5 bases). The ends were cut back, 2 bases at V and 5 bases at J, with 14 bases in the middle. This CDR3 region has 15 residues. Germline V CDR1 and CDR2: SGHNT, YYREEE (reference sequence). In DNA form, the CDR3 reads TGTGCCAGCAGCTTCGGCGGGGGGACCGATCAGCCCCAGCATTTT. Translated, it gives CASSFGGGTDQPQHF.

The chain uses TRBV19 and TRBJ2-5; a possible D gene is TRBD2 (5 bases). Trimming pared 4 bases from V and 5 bases from J, leaving 14 bases between. This CDR3 is built from 14 residues. Germline-derived CDR1 and CDR2 are LNHDA and SQIVND (reference sequence). The CDR3 loop is CASSTLFGGETQYF. Written as DNA, the CDR3 is TGTGCCAGTAGTACCCTCTTCGGCGGGGAGACCCAGTACTTC.

The rearrangement links TRBV7-9 to TRBJ2-5; TRBD2 agrees at 14 bases. Trimming at V came to 5 bases and at J to 3 bases, leaving 2 bases not matched to a gene. Germline V lookup: CDR1 SEHNR, CDR2 FQNEAQ (reference sequence). The CDR3 is 15 amino acids. CDR3 sequence (DNA): TGTGCCAGCAGCACGACTAGCGGGAGGGAAGAGACCCAGTACTTC. It encodes CASSTTSGREETQYF.

The chain combines TRBV18 with TRBJ1-1; D uncertain. The germline V gene encodes CDR1 KGHSH and CDR2 LQKENI. This CDR3 has 13 amino acids. V was cut by 6 bases and J by 5 bases, with 13 bases left in between. In DNA, the CDR3 is TGTGCCAGCTCGCAAAGTGGAGGGACTGAAGCTTTCTTT. Translating gives CASSQSGGTEAFF.

V gene TRBV2 combines with J gene TRBJ2-4; tentatively, D is TRBD1 (6 bases). Germline loops: CDR1 SNHLY, CDR2 FYNNEI. The CDR3 is made up of 13 amino acids. V lost 4 bases to trimming and J lost 6 bases, with 10 bases between them. The CDR3 region has the DNA TGTGCCAGCAGTGCTAAACAGGGAAACATTCAGTACTTC. Translation gives CASSAKQGNIQYF.

This chain links TRBV5-4 with TRBJ2-7; 9 nucleotides align to TRBD2. V was clipped by 4 bases and J by 3 bases; unmatched bases: 11. The germline gives CDR1 SGHNT, CDR2 YYREEE (reference sequence). This CDR3 is 16 amino acids long. In DNA, the CDR3 is TGTGCCAGCAGCCAAGGGGCGACTAGCGGCCACTACGAGCAGTACTTC. Translation gives CASSQGATSGHYEQYF.

CDR3 in DNA: TGTGCCAGCAGTGGCCCCCCCGGCAGGTTTTACAATGAGCAGTTCTTC. Encoded protein: CASSGPPGRFYNEQFF. The chain recombines TRBV6-1 with TRBJ2-1; D gene ambiguous. The CDR3 covers 16 residues. Deletions cut 4 bases from V and 4 bases from J, with 17 bases between. CDR1 is MNHNS and CDR2 is SASEGT in the germline V gene.

The V call is TRBV7-2, the J call TRBJ1-5; D is unclear. Germline V gene lookup returns CDR1 SGHTA and CDR2 FQGNSA. This CDR3 is 15 amino acids long. V dropped 4 bases and J dropped 0 bases, with 10 bases sitting between them. The CDR3 sequence: CASSSDWNSNQPQHF. CDR3 nucleotide sequence: TGTGCCAGCAGCTCGGACTGGAATAGCAATCAGCCCCAGCATTTT. The full variable domain, its missing parts supplied by reference TRBV7-2 and TRBJ1-5, is GAGVSQSPSNKVTEKGKDVELRCDPISGHTALYWYRQSLGQGLEFLIYFQGNSAPDKSGLPSDRFSAERTGGSVSTLTIQRTQQEDSAVYLCASSSDWNSNQPQHFGDGTRLSIL.

The chain recombines TRBV19 with TRBJ2-1, with 8 bases identical to TRBD2. The germline CDR1 and CDR2 sequences are LNHDA and SQIVND (reference sequence). V lost 6 bases to trimming and J lost 9 bases; unmatched junction nucleotides: 16. The length of the CDR3 is 16 residues. The DNA for the CDR3 is TGTGCCAGTAGCCAAAGTCCCGGGACTAGTACAGGTGAGCAGTTCTTC. Translated: CASSQSPGTSTGEQFF.

As regards this clone: The junction and the germline gene differ at one end; a read error may be behind it. This rearrangement joins TRBV7-9 to TRBJ1-3; D perhaps matches TRBD1 (6 bases). The CDR3 extends over 15 amino acids. The germline V gene encodes CDR1 SEHNR and CDR2 FQNEAQ (reference sequence). CDR3 coding DNA: TGTTCCAGGTCCGGGACAACCAGCTCTGGAAACACCATATATTTT. Translation gives CSRSGTTSSGNTIYF. The whole variable domain, filled in from reference TRBV7-9 and TRBJ1-3, reads DTGVSQNPRHKITKRGQNVTFRCDPISEHNRLYWYRQTLGQGPEFLTYFQNEAQLEKSRLLSDRFSAERPKGSFSTLEIQRTEQGDSAMYLCSRSGTTSSGNTIYFGEGSWLTVV.

This clone was observed a single time. The rearrangement links TRBV5-3 to TRBJ1-2, with 8 bases aligning to TRBD1. TRBV5-3 is noted as an ORF with a role that remains uncertain. V dropped 1 base and J dropped 4; count of bases not matched to a gene: 3. The CDR3 sequence is 14 residues long. The CDR3 DNA is TGTGCCAGAAGCTTGACAGGGGGGACCTATGGCTACACCTTC. Its protein is CARSLTGGTYGYTF.

The chain links TRBV10-3 to TRBJ2-7, with 7 bases that match TRBD1. Germline-derived CDR1 and CDR2 are ENHRY and SYGVKD. Trimming took 6 bases from V and 0 from J; bases not matched to a gene: 5. The CDR3 runs to 14 residues. This CDR3 reads CAIRRTGSSYEQYF. CDR3 coding DNA: TGTGCCATCAGAAGGACAGGAAGCTCCTACGAGCAGTACTTC.

The rearrangement joins TRBV5-4 to TRBJ1-6, with D maybe TRBD1 (5 bases). V was cut by 4 bases and J by 8 bases, with 22 bases left in between. The CDR3 is 17 residues long. Germline CDR1 reads SGHNT; CDR2 reads YYREEE (reference sequence). The CDR3 loop is CASSQRGLSQGYSPLHF. CDR3 sequence (DNA): TGTGCCAGCAGCCAACGGGGACTTTCCCAAGGCTATTCACCCCTCCACTTT.

The V and J genes are TRBV19 and TRBJ2-5, with TRBD2 matching over 15 bases. Unmatched junction bases numbered 12, after V lost 6 bases and J lost 4 bases. This CDR3 comprises 18 residues. CDR1 LNHDA and CDR2 SQIVND come from the germline V gene (reference sequence). CDR3 sequence reads: CASSIFGLAGGPGETQYF. The CDR3 coding sequence is TGTGCCAGTAGCATCTTCGGACTAGCGGGAGGGCCGGGAGAGACCCAGTACTTC.

The chain links TRBV5-1 to TRBJ2-7; tentatively, D is TRBD1 (6 bases). With 1 base removed from V and 4 bases from J, the gap between germline ends came to 9 bases. The germline CDR1 and CDR2 sequences are SGHRS and YFSETQ. CDR3 length: 13 amino acids. DNA of the CDR3: TGCGCCAGCAGCTTGAGCCAGGGGTACGAGCAGTACTTC. This codes for CASSLSQGYEQYF.

The genes are TRBV18 and TRBJ2-7; D perhaps matches TRBD1 (6 bases). Germline CDR1 KGHSH, CDR2 LQKENI. V lost 2 bases, J lost 2 bases, and 7 bases lay in between. This CDR3 is built from 13 residues. CDR3 protein: CASSPGGPYEQYF. CDR3 nucleotides: TGTGCCAGCTCACCAGGGGGCCCCTACGAGCAGTACTTC.

V and J are TRBV6-5 and TRBJ2-2; D uncertain. CDR1 and CDR2 (germline): MNHEY, SVGAGI. V was shortened by 0 bases and J by 5 bases, with 7 bases between the two germline ends. The CDR3 length is 14 residues. CDR3 sequence (DNA): TGTGCCAGCAGTTACTCTAGCCAGACCGGGGAGCTGTTTTTT. Translating it yields CASSYSSQTGELFF.

The gene calls are TRBV5-1 and TRBJ1-5; D might be TRBD1 (5 bases). V was trimmed by 2 bases and J by 1 base, leaving 10 bases between them. CDR3 length: 15 residues. In germline, CDR1 is SGHRS, CDR2 YFSETQ. CDR3 in amino acids: CASSLGEGSNQPQHF. CDR3 sequence (DNA): TGCGCCAGCAGCTTAGGGGAGGGGAGCAATCAGCCCCAGCATTTT. Based on the CDR3 plus reference TRBV5-1 and TRBJ1-5, the full variable domain is KAGVTQTPRYLIKTRGQQVTLSCSPISGHRSVSWYQQTPGQGLQFLFEYFSETQRNKGNFPGRFSGRQFSNSRSEMNVSTLELGDSALYLCASSLGEGSNQPQHFGDGTRLSIL.